This T cell receptor beta chain emerged from a study of cytomegalovirus exposure and HLA in healthy donors. Study observations and caveats: Subsequent analysis showed first-cohort TCR clusters tending to co-occur in 120 validation repertoires. The dataset shows that most TCR sequences were rare, while some public TCRs occurred in many donors. Cytomegalovirus association was assigned to under 200 TCR beta chains.

Produced via immunoSEQ multiplex PCR; TCRdb's table is partial and in-frame only. The sample has 100,000 to 150,000 clones; roughly nine tenths are singletons. The CDR3 covers 16 residues. CDR1 is LNHDA, CDR2 SQIVND, per germline (reference sequence). V dropped 2 bases and J dropped 2 bases, with 13 bases sitting between them. The donors were members of the roughly 120-subject validation cohort (separate from the approximately 670-subject first cohort). Comment on this clone: The target antigen is unknown.

The source is a woman aged 18-29 years in good health and CMV-seronegative. The chain couples TRBV19 to TRBJ1-3; TRBD1 is a possible D gene (6 bases). Source material: PBMCs. The CDR3 loop is CASSIFIGGTGNTIYF. In nucleotides, the CDR3 is TGTGCCAGTAGTATATTTATAGGGGGAACTGGAAACACCATATATTTT.